These T cell receptor beta chains were read from a single sample in a study of T cell repertoires in cytomegalovirus infection. Each CDR3 protein is one row after TCRdb ran MiXCR on the reads. The table shows a few hundred thousand distinct CDR3 sequences, with approximately 24% occurring only once. Sample: CD8+ T cells from PBMCs. These receptors were collected from a human donor in good health (CMV status not recorded). Some clones in this sample may be carry-over from other donors' samples. CDR3s include the opening cysteine and the closing phenylalanine or tryptophan. The D gene is left open where the match is weak. Some rows have no size entry. The others give once, few or many, or a class for an expanded clone.

size | D | J | V | CDR3 | DNA
many | NA | TRBJ1-1 | TRBV7-2 | CASSPVGNTEAFF | TGTGCCAGCAGCCCGGTGGGGAACACTGAAGCTTTCTTT
NA | NA | TRBJ2-2 | TRBV9 | CASSTVGGELFF | TGTGCCAGCAGCACCGTTGGCGGGGAGCTGTTTTTT
many | NA | TRBJ2-5 | TRBV7-2 | CASSFRVRHSPRQETQYF | TGTGCCAGCAGCTTCAGGGTGCGCCATTCTCCCCGCCAAGAGACCCAGTACTTC
many | TRBD1 | TRBJ1-4 | TRBV7-9 | CASSPAGTEIF | TGTGCCAGCAGCCCCGCCGGGACAGAGATTTTT
NA | TRBD1 | TRBJ2-2 | TRBV6-6 | CASSYNKQGKLYTGELFF | TGTGCCAGCAGTTACAACAAACAGGGGAAGTTGTACACCGGGGAGCTGTTTTTT
NA | NA | TRBJ2-2 | TRBV25-1 | CASSPSPNTGELFF | TGTGCCAGCTCCCCATCGCCAAACACCGGGGAGCTGTTTTTT
many | NA | TRBJ2-6 | TRBV7-8 | CASSLAGLSGANVLTF | TGTGCCAGCAGCTTAGCGGGCCTCTCTGGGGCCAACGTCCTGACTTTC
few | NA | TRBJ1-2 | TRBV11-2 | CASSLDPGSLVGYTF | TGTGCCAGCAGCTTAGATCCGGGTAGTTTGGTTGGCTACACCTTC
NA | TRBD2 | TRBJ2-7 | TRBV5-4 | CASSSGSSGGSYEQYF | TGTGCCAGCAGCTCCGGCTCTAGCGGGGGGTCCTACGAGCAGTACTTC
NA | NA | TRBJ1-1 | TRBV9 | CANMGPNTEAFF | TGTGCCAACATGGGACCGAACACTGAAGCTTTCTTT
few | NA | TRBJ2-1 | TRBV18 | CASLLVGTNRDEQFF | TGTGCCAGCTTACTGGTCGGGACAAATAGGGATGAGCAGTTCTTC
NA | NA | TRBJ2-5 | TRBV18 | CASSPRAGMRETQYF | TGTGCCAGCTCACCACGGGCAGGAATGAGAGAGACCCAGTACTTC
many | NA | TRBJ1-2 | TRBV7-2 | CASSPRGRGGGYTF | TGTGCCAGCAGCCCCCGAGGCAGAGGTGGAGGCTACACCTTC
NA | NA | TRBJ2-1 | TRBV2 | CASRSSPLSSYNEQFF | TGTGCCAGCAGGAGCAGTCCCCTGAGCTCCTACAATGAGCAGTTCTTC
NA | NA | TRBJ2-5 | TRBV25-1 | CASSATSEETQYF | TGTGCCAGCAGTGCAACTAGTGAGGAGACCCAGTACTTC
NA | NA | TRBJ2-1 | TRBV6-8 | CASNPEGVFSYNEQFF | TGTGCCAGCAACCCTGAAGGGGTTTTCTCCTACAATGAGCAGTTCTTC
few | NA | TRBJ2-6 | TRBV5-6 | CASSWGGDSGGANVLTF | TGTGCCAGCAGCTGGGGGGGGGACAGTGGAGGGGCCAACGTCCTGACTTTC
few | NA | TRBJ1-4 | TRBV2 | CASSDGSGVEKLFF | TGTGCCAGCAGTGACGGGTCCGGGGTTGAAAAACTGTTTTTT
many | NA | TRBJ2-1 | TRBV25-1 | CASSRTVNEQFF | TGTGCCAGCAGTCGGACTGTCAATGAGCAGTTCTTC
few | TRBD1 | TRBJ1-1 | TRBV7-9 | CASSLAQGEKTEAFF | TGTGCCAGCAGCTTAGCACAGGGGGAGAAGACTGAAGCTTTCTTT
NA | TRBD1 | TRBJ1-1 | TRBV28 | CASSNPGQGAEAFF | TGTGCCAGCAGCAATCCGGGACAGGGGGCTGAAGCTTTCTTT
NA | NA | TRBJ1-6 | TRBV2 | CASTPGIAMSPLHF | TGTGCCAGCACTCCCGGGATTGCCATGTCACCCCTCCACTTT
NA | NA | TRBJ1-2 | TRBV7-3 | CASSPDPYGYTF | TGTGCCAGCAGCCCCGATCCCTATGGCTACACCTTC
many | NA | TRBJ2-3 | TRBV7-8 | CASSLAAAPITDTQYF | TGTGCCAGCAGCTTAGCCGCCGCTCCTATTACAGATACGCAGTATTTT
few | TRBD1 | TRBJ1-1 | TRBV6-6 | CASTSGQGWAEAFF | TGTGCCAGCACCTCGGGACAGGGATGGGCTGAAGCTTTCTTT
few | TRBD1 | TRBJ1-1 | TRBV5-1 | CASIHGQGLNTEAFF | TGCGCCAGCATCCACGGACAGGGTTTGAACACTGAAGCTTTCTTT
few | NA | TRBJ1-6 | TRBV27 | CASSSGYNSPLHF | TGTGCCAGCAGCTCGGGATATAATTCACCCCTCCACTTT
few | NA | TRBJ2-7 | TRBV27 | CASSATGLTDEQYF | TGTGCCAGCAGTGCGACCGGGCTTACTGACGAGCAGTACTTC
NA | TRBD2 | TRBJ2-3 | TRBV2 | CASFGTSTDTQYF | TGTGCCAGCTTCGGGACTAGTACAGATACGCAGTATTTT
many | TRBD2 | TRBJ2-1 | TRBV7-3 | CASSFAAGPMYNEQFF | TGTGCCAGCAGCTTCGCAGCGGGGCCCATGTACAATGAGCAGTTCTTC
few | NA | TRBJ2-5 | TRBV7-2 | CASSPPRPGRETQYF | TGTGCCAGCAGCCCCCCCCGACCGGGTAGAGAGACCCAGTACTTC
few | NA | TRBJ1-1 | TRBV7-9 | CASSSSDSRGVAFF | TGTGCCAGCAGCTCCAGTGATTCACGGGGTGTAGCTTTCTTT
many | NA | TRBJ2-1 | TRBV12-3/TRBV12-4 | CASSWGLIANEQFF | TGTGCCAGCAGCTGGGGACTGATAGCCAATGAGCAGTTCTTC
few | TRBD1 | TRBJ1-2 | TRBV12-3/TRBV12-4 | CASSRDRAGYGYTF | TGTGCCAGCAGCCGGGACAGGGCCGGCTATGGCTACACCTTC
NA | NA | TRBJ2-1 | TRBV5-4 | CASSLVSVVPHEQFF | TGTGCCAGCAGCTTGGTGTCAGTAGTCCCCCATGAGCAGTTCTTC
NA | NA | TRBJ1-6 | TRBV7-2 | CASSPRSHRDSPLHF | TGTGCCAGCAGCCCAAGGTCACACCGGGATTCACCCCTCCACTTT
few | TRBD1 | TRBJ1-2 | TRBV12-3/TRBV12-4 | CASSLGKGALRDYGYTF | TGTGCCAGCAGTTTGGGGAAGGGGGCTCTTCGAGACTATGGCTACACCTTC
few | NA | TRBJ1-5 | TRBV4-1 | CASSQQGTGQPQHF | TGCGCCAGCAGCCAACAGGGAACGGGCCAGCCCCAGCATTTT
many | NA | TRBJ2-1 | TRBV3-1 | CASSQDKEDLRHNEQFF | TGTGCCAGCAGCCAAGATAAGGAGGATTTAAGACACAATGAGCAGTTCTTC
NA | NA | TRBJ2-1 | TRBV7-3 | CASSSPDSYPLNEQFF | TGTGCCAGCAGCTCCCCGGACTCGTACCCTCTAAATGAGCAGTTCTTC
once | TRBD1 | TRBJ2-7 | TRBV6-1 | CASTSDGTGFIYEQYF | TGTGCCAGCACCTCAGACGGGACAGGGTTCATCTACGAGCAGTACTTC
few | TRBD1 | TRBJ1-5 | TRBV29-1 | CSVELGTGKNQPQHF | TGCAGCGTTGAATTGGGGACAGGGAAAAATCAGCCCCAGCATTTT
many | TRBD2 | TRBJ2-5 | TRBV7-2 | CASSLGWGGIGEETQYF | TGTGCCAGCAGCTTAGGATGGGGGGGAATCGGGGAAGAGACCCAGTACTTC
many | NA | TRBJ1-1 | TRBV7-6 | CASSRRDRTEAFF | TGTGCCAGCAGCCGACGGGATAGGACTGAAGCTTTCTTT
NA | NA | TRBJ2-5 | TRBV15 | CATSRGPQEETQYF | TGTGCCACCAGCAGAGGCCCTCAGGAAGAGACCCAGTACTTC
NA | NA | TRBJ1-2 | TRBV19 | CASLGIDGYTF | TGTGCCAGTCTCGGGATTGATGGCTACACCTTC
many | TRBD1 | TRBJ1-4 | TRBV7-9 | CASSTPGQINEKLFF | TGTGCCAGCAGCACGCCGGGACAGATTAATGAAAAACTGTTTTTT
many | NA | TRBJ1-2 | TRBV20-1 | CSARPRSEDIFYNYGYTF | TGCAGTGCTAGGCCTCGGTCCGAAGACATCTTCTATAACTATGGCTACACCTTC
few | NA | TRBJ1-1 | TRBV5-4 | CASSLAGDWTEAFF | TGTGCCAGCAGCTTAGCAGGGGATTGGACTGAAGCTTTCTTT
few | NA | TRBJ2-1 | TRBV28 | CASVGFFTYNEQFF | TGTGCCAGCGTGGGCTTTTTCACCTACAATGAGCAGTTCTTC
NA | TRBD2 | TRBJ2-7 | TRBV28 | CASNQAGGPGEQYF | TGTGCCAGCAATCAAGCGGGGGGGCCGGGCGAGCAGTACTTC
few | TRBD1 | TRBJ1-1 | TRBV5-1 | CASSWDSMNTEAFF | TGCGCCAGCAGCTGGGACAGTATGAACACTGAAGCTTTCTTT
many | NA | TRBJ1-4 | TRBV2 | CASNSWSDEKLFF | TGTGCCAGCAACAGTTGGAGCGATGAAAAACTGTTTTTT
NA | NA | TRBJ1-3 | TRBV28 | CASSLQGNTIYF | TGTGCCAGCAGTTTACAAGGAAACACCATATATTTT
many | NA | TRBJ2-7 | TRBV7-9 | CASSYAGQLDEQYF | TGTGCCAGCAGCTACGCAGGACAGTTGGACGAGCAGTACTTC
few | TRBD1 | TRBJ2-1 | TRBV19 | CASSTGTGTYNEQFF | TGTGCCAGTAGTACCGGGACAGGGACCTACAATGAGCAGTTCTTC
many | TRBD1 | TRBJ1-2 | TRBV11-2 | CASSRQGGYGYTF | TGTGCCAGCAGCCGACAGGGTGGCTATGGCTACACCTTC